This entry concerns a single TCR beta chain. This clonotype was picked up a small number of times. The antigen it recognizes is unknown. The record has no base qualities; no much larger clone is one base away. The data are from a study of regulatory T cells in long-lasting Graves disease (dated by TCRdb to about 2021). Notes on the research overall: Persistent Graves' disease meant more than 5 years of antithyroid drug treatment with TSH receptor autoantibodies that stayed positive. TCR sequencing covered some 13 persistent and approximately 20 newly diagnosed Graves' disease patients, 33 samples in total. Persistent Graves' disease patients were compared with newly diagnosed Graves' disease patients by peripheral blood TCR sequencing and RNA sequencing. On average, persistent Graves' disease patients in the clinical cohort had been on antithyroid drugs for eight to twelve years. The study was registered as a clinical trial and conducted in China.

Libraries came from multiplex PCR. The instrument given in TCRdb is Illumina HiSeq 4000. To build TCR beta libraries, CDR3 regions were amplified by Arm-PCR using iRepertoire HTBI primers. Before sequencing, the PCR products went through gel purification. In the paper's pipeline: Across samples, 55 to 80 TRBV and over 11 TRBJ segments were identified and used for gene usage analysis of CDR3 amino acid clonotypes. Filtered high-quality paired reads were merged into contigs using COPE and FqMerger. BLAST was used to align contigs to the IMGT TRBV, TRBD and TRBJ reference genes, and CDR3 was defined following IMGT. Highly expanded clones were defined as clonotypes with a frequency above 0.1%. Shannon entropy served as the measure of repertoire diversity, while the Gini coefficient captured V-J evenness. Public clonotypes were defined as clonotypes shared by more than one individual. TCRdb redid the processing of the public reads, applying fastp at Q25 and MiXCR, and retained in-frame beta chains. Here each entry gathers all rows of one CDR3 protein and keeps the most common genes and DNA. The V and J calls shown here were made by TCRdb, not taken from the authors' results. The sample yields 400,000 or so distinct CDR3 sequences; 23% were counted once. The ten top clones hold about a quarter of the sample.

In light of the paper, this sample's time point label describes: persistent/refractory GD, antithyroid drugs over 5 years with positive TRAb. For both TCR sequencing and RNA sequencing, RNA was extracted from PBMCs using TRIzol. The diagnosis of Graves' disease was made according to American Thyroid Association guidelines. Recruitment of patients was carried out at an endocrinology department in Xi'an, China. Each patient gave about 10 milliliters of peripheral blood, collected in an EDTA anticoagulant tube. Ficoll Paque Plus density gradient separation was used to isolate PBMCs, and no further T cell sorting was done. An Agilent 2100 Bioanalyzer and agarose gel were used to check RNA quality, and a NanoDrop 2000 was used to measure RNA concentration. Overall study outcomes, separate from this receptor: Compared with newly diagnosed patients, persistent Graves' disease patients had lower TCR Shannon entropy and fewer highly expanded clones, which suggests clonal expansion. The small sample size was acknowledged by the authors as a limitation that may reduce accuracy. Only the TCR beta chain was sequenced and analyzed. The study examined only peripheral blood because the primary lesion, thyroid tissue, could not be accessed. Persistent disease showed preferential use of TRBV28, TRBJ1-2 and TRBJ2-5, whereas newly diagnosed disease favored TRBV20-1 and TRBJ2-1. More public clonotypes were shared among persistent patients (around 2,600) than among newly diagnosed patients (roughly 1,000).

V lost 4 bases and J lost 9 bases; the stretch between them is 13 bases long. Inclusive of the bounding cysteine and phenylalanine, the CDR3 is 12 residues long. Only the CDR3 DNA is retained, 36 bases long and in frame from the first base. From a lookup of the germline V gene, CDR1 and CDR2 are SGHTS and YDEGEE. Specimen: peripheral blood mononuclear cells (PBMCs), collected when the disease was refractory, from a patient treated with antithyroid drugs. This clonotype was obtained from a female donor with Graves disease. The chain joins TRBV5-8 to TRBJ1-1; a tentative D call is TRBD1 (5 bases match). The sequenced DNA is TGTGCCAGCAGCCAGGGATCGGGGAAAGCTTTCTTT. Translation gives CASSQGSGKAFF.